This T cell receptor (beta chain) stems from a study of control samples from healthy donors and cancer patients. V lost 6 bases to trimming and J lost 2 bases; unmatched junction nucleotides: 4. Germline V CDR1 and CDR2: MDHEN, SYDVKM. The CDR3 sequence is 15 residues long. Clones were sequenced by immunoSEQ multiplex PCR, and TCRdb holds only the in-frame ones, with some missing. The sample includes just over 80,000 clones, about 93% of them seen just once. Material: blood. This receptor was obtained from a woman in her late teens or twenties in good health. The chain employs TRBV28 and TRBJ2-6, with 7 bases identical to TRBD1. Here the CDR3 reads CASRSQGAGANVLTF. DNA of the CDR3: TGTGCCAGCAGATCTCAGGGGGCTGGGGCCAACGTCCTGACTTTC.